These 20 T cell receptor beta chains originate from one sample sequenced in a study of shared clonotypes between healthy human individuals. Profiling relied on immunoSEQ multiplex PCR, and the TCRdb table lists in-frame clones only, not all of them. The repertoire has 950,000 to 1,300,000 clones, about 74% of them found once; the top ten carry around 1.5%. Sequences were obtained from memory CD4+ T cells sorted from blood. Subset defined: CD45RA-negative fraction. The receptors were gathered from a man between 18 and 29 years old in good health.

This chain uses TRBV18 with TRBJ2-7; D call uncertain. The CDR3 runs to 13 residues. V lost 2 bases and J 7 bases, leaving 12 bases between the germline ends. Germline CDR1 and CDR2: KGHSH and LQKENI. This CDR3 reads CASSPGLGAEQYF. As DNA, the CDR3 is TGTGCCAGCTCACCAGGCCTAGGTGCGGAGCAGTACTTC.

The count of this clone is one. The CDR3: CASSRGTGGNYGYTF. The CDR3 bases are TGTGCCAGCAGCCGTGGGACAGGGGGTAACTATGGCTACACCTTC. The genes are TRBV28 and TRBJ1-2; the match to TRBD1 covers 11 bases. J lost 1 base, V lost 6 bases, and 4 bases had no gene match. Germline-derived CDR1 and CDR2 are MDHEN and SYDVKM. This CDR3 is built from 15 residues.

The chain couples TRBV21-1 to TRBJ2-7; the table gives TRBD1 as D, unverified against the DNA. TRBV21-1 is described as a pseudogene. The CDR3 runs to 18 residues. CDR3 in amino acids: CASSKRDRGPTFSYEQYF. In nucleotides, the CDR3 is TGTGCCAGCAGCAAACGAGACAGGGGGCCTACTTTCTCCTACGAGCAGTACTTC.

There are a few counts of this clone. This chain links TRBV19 with TRBJ1-2; 7 bases match TRBD1. Per the germline V gene, CDR1 is LNHDA and CDR2 is SQIVND (reference sequence). The CDR3 runs to 15 residues. Trimming took 1 base from V and 2 from J; bases not matched to a gene: 4. The CDR3 region is CASSIAPTGNYGYTF. In DNA, the CDR3 is TGTGCCAGTAGTATAGCCCCGACAGGGAACTATGGCTACACCTTC.

The V gene is TRBV4-1, the J gene TRBJ2-2; no definite D call. The CDR3 is 14 residues long. Trimming took off 3 bases at V and 2 bases at J, with 7 bases between the two ends. Germline-derived CDR1 and CDR2 are MGHRA and YSYEKL. The DNA for the CDR3 is TGCGCCAGCAGCCACACCTCAAACACCGGGGAGCTGTTTTTT. Translated, it gives CASSHTSNTGELFF.

This chain links TRBV6-1 with TRBJ1-3; D call uncertain. The CDR3 runs to 14 residues. The germline V gene has CDR1 MNHNS and CDR2 SASEGT. V shed 6 bases and J shed 2 bases, with 11 bases lying between them. The CDR3 sequence: CASRSGQTGNTIYF. The CDR3 DNA is TGTGCCAGCAGATCCGGTCAGACTGGAAACACCATATATTTT.

This clone was picked up one time. The CDR3 sequence is CASSLVPQSQETQYF. The CDR3, as DNA: TGTGCCAGCAGCTTAGTGCCGCAAAGCCAAGAGACCCAGTACTTC. This chain uses TRBV11-2 with TRBJ2-5, with D hard to call. CDR3 length equals 15 residues. V lost 1 base, J lost 1 base, and 10 bases lay in between. Germline V gene lookup returns CDR1 SGHAT and CDR2 FQNNGV.

V and J are TRBV4-2 and TRBJ1-4; no reliable D call. The V and J ends lost 3 bases and 8 bases respectively, with 16 bases between them. The CDR3 has 15 residues. Germline CDR1 LGHNA, CDR2 YNFKEQ. The CDR3 DNA reads TGTGCCAGCAGCCAGCGTAGCCCCTCGGCAGAAAAACTGTTTTTT. Translation gives CASSQRSPSAEKLFF.

This clone has just a few counts. The rearrangement joins TRBV6-6 to TRBJ2-5; 7 bases line up with TRBD1. The ends lost 4 bases at V and 1 base at J; junction bases unmatched: 6. This CDR3 is 15 amino acids long. Germline CDR1 is MNHNY and CDR2 is SVGAGI (reference sequence). The CDR3 nucleotides are TGTGCCAGCAGTTTCGCAGGGGGACCCCAAGAGACCCAGTACTTC. Translation: CASSFAGGPQETQYF.

On this clone itself: This may be a read error: a much more frequent sequence differs by one nucleotide. The chain joins TRBV7-8 to TRBJ2-3; no definite D call. Germline V lookup: CDR1 SGHVS, CDR2 FQNEAQ. V lost 5 bases and J 3 bases, leaving 3 bases between the germline ends. This CDR3 is 11 amino acids long. DNA for the CDR3: TGTGCCAGCAGCCCTACAGATACGCAGTATTTT. Protein sequence: CASSPTDTQYF.

The chain has TRBV7-9 and TRBJ2-7; 10 bases match TRBD2. CDR3 length: 15 amino acids. V trimming: 1 base; J trimming: 5 bases; junction bases outside the gene matches: 5. The V gene's germline CDR1 is SEHNR and CDR2 FQNEAQ (reference sequence). CDR3 residues: CASSLDSGGPNEQYF. CDR3 DNA: TGTGCCAGCAGCTTAGATAGCGGGGGGCCCAACGAGCAGTACTTC.

In this sample, this clone turned up a few times. This chain connects TRBV5-4 to TRBJ1-3, with TRBD1 matching over 7 bases. Losses at the gene ends were 3 bases for V and 8 bases for J; bases not matched to a gene: 2. In germline, CDR1 is SGHNT, CDR2 YYREEE (reference sequence). This CDR3 has 12 residues. CDR3 in amino acids: CASSSGGDTIYF. In DNA form, the CDR3 reads TGTGCCAGCAGCTCAGGGGGGGACACCATATATTTT.

The chain carries TRBV7-2 and TRBJ1-4; no reliable D call. The CDR3 runs 14 residues. Germline V gene data show CDR1 as SGHTA and CDR2 as FQGNSA. Trimming cost V 3 bases and J 7 bases, with 12 bases left between them. The CDR3 sequence: CASSLKGLGEKLFF. CDR3 nucleotide sequence: TGTGCCAGCAGCTTGAAGGGTTTGGGTGAAAAACTGTTTTTT.

This sequence joins TRBV30 and TRBJ1-5; TRBD1 might be the D (5 bases). Deletions cut 5 bases from V and 6 bases from J, with 14 bases between. CDR1 is GTSNPN, CDR2 SVGIG, per germline (reference sequence). This CDR3 spans 13 amino acids. CDR3 sequence (DNA): TGTGCCTGGGGCCGACAGAGGGGTCAGCCCCAGCATTTT. Its protein product is CAWGRQRGQPQHF.

This chain links TRBV5-1 with TRBJ1-1; 7 bases are a match to TRBD1. From germline, CDR1 is SGHRS and CDR2 YFSETQ. The CDR3 contains 14 residues. V dropped 0 bases and J dropped 5; count of bases not matched to a gene: 4. The CDR3 sequence: CASSLAPTGTEAFF. The DNA for the CDR3 is TGCGCCAGCAGCTTGGCCCCGACAGGGACTGAAGCTTTCTTT.

The rearrangement joins TRBV6-5 to TRBJ1-6, with D possibly TRBD1 on 5 matching bases. This CDR3 is built from 15 residues. Germline-derived CDR1 and CDR2 are MNHEY and SVGAGI. Between the trimmed V and J ends, which lost 6 bases and 0 bases, there was a span of 9 bases. The CDR3: CASRWGLSYNSPLHF. DNA of the CDR3: TGTGCCAGCAGATGGGGACTCTCCTATAATTCACCCCTCCACTTT.

This chain uses TRBV7-9 with TRBJ2-7, with D possibly called TRBD1 or TRBD2 (5 bases each). Trimming took off 2 bases at V and 3 bases at J, with 8 bases between the two ends. In germline, CDR1 is SEHNR, CDR2 FQNEAQ (reference sequence). The CDR3 length is 13 residues. The CDR3 reads CASSLMGVYEQYF. CDR3 DNA sequence: TGTGCCAGCAGCTTAATGGGGGTCTACGAGCAGTACTTC.

This clone was seen only a few times. The chain joins TRBV5-1 to TRBJ1-1, with TRBD1 as a possible D gene (5 bases). The V and J ends lost 0 bases and 6 bases respectively, with 9 bases between them. CDR1 and CDR2 (germline): SGHRS, YFSETQ. This CDR3 is built from 13 residues. The CDR3 sequence: CASSLALRAEAFF. CDR3 DNA: TGCGCCAGCAGCTTGGCCCTCAGGGCTGAAGCTTTCTTT.

This clone was found once. V and J are TRBV6-6 and TRBJ1-1; D remains unclear. V lost 0 bases and J lost 4, with 12 bases in between. The CDR3 has 15 amino acids. CDR1 MNHNY and CDR2 SVGAGI come from the germline V gene (reference sequence). The CDR3 sequence: CASSYSNPATTEAFF. As DNA, the CDR3 is TGTGCCAGCAGTTACTCGAACCCCGCTACCACTGAAGCTTTCTTT.

The chain has TRBV7-9 and TRBJ2-3; tentatively, D is TRBD2 (6 bases). Trimming took off 5 bases at V and 9 bases at J, with 15 bases between the two ends. The V gene's germline CDR1 is SEHNR and CDR2 FQNEAQ (reference sequence). This CDR3 contains 13 residues. The CDR3, as DNA: TGTGCCAGCAGCCCTAGCCGGGAGCCCACGCAGTATTTT. It codes for CASSPSREPTQYF. Filled out from reference TRBV7-9 and TRBJ2-3, the complete variable domain reads DTGVSQNPRHKITKRGQNVTFRCDPISEHNRLYWYRQTLGQGPEFLTYFQNEAQLEKSRLLSDRFSAERPKGSFSTLEIQRTEQGDSAMYLCASSPSREPTQYFGPGTRLTVL.